This T cell receptor (beta chain) came from a study of blood T cell repertoires in COVID-19. Produced via immunoSEQ multiplex PCR; TCRdb's table is partial and in-frame only. The data hold approximately 100,000 clones, with over 55% observed a single time. Trimming stripped 5 bases from V and 11 bases from J, with 15 bases between. The germline V gene encodes CDR1 SNHLY and CDR2 FYNNEI. This CDR3 has 12 amino acids. This chain links TRBV2 with TRBJ1-1, with TRBD1 as a possible D gene (6 bases). The TCR originated in a human donor with acute or convalescent COVID-19. The donor label of this sample is uncertain. The source material was peripheral blood. The CDR3: CASSQDRFEAFF. The CDR3 region has the DNA TGTGCCAGCAGTCAGGACAGATTTGAGGCTTTCTTT.